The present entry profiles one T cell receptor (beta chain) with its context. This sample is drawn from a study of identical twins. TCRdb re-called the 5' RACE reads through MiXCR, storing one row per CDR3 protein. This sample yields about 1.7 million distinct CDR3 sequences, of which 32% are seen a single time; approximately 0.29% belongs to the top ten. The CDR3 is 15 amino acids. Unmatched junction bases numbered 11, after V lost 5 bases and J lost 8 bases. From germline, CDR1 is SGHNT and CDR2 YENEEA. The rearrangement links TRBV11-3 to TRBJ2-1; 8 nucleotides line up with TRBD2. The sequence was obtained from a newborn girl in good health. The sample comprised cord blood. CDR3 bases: TGTGCCAGCAGCCCCACTAGCGGCGTTTACGATGAGCAGTTCTTC. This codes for CASSPTSGVYDEQFF.